The TCR beta chain described here comes from a study of cytomegalovirus exposure and HLA in healthy donors. Overall study findings and caveats: Fewer than 200 TCR beta chains were listed as cytomegalovirus-associated.

In the case of this clone: Antigen: not known.

Amplification used 60 Vbeta primers and 13 Jbeta primers. Sequencing used immunoSEQ multiplex PCR; TCRdb keeps in-frame clones, though not all of them. The sample has 190,000 or so clones, less than 85% seen once. V was shortened by 4 bases and J by 5 bases, with 17 bases between the two germline ends. The CDR3 totals 15 residues. CDR1 LNHDA and CDR2 SQIVND come from the germline V gene (reference sequence). The receptor's source is a boy aged 5-17 years in good health and CMV-seronegative. Sequencing used PBMCs. The chain has TRBV19 and TRBJ1-2; D is ambiguous. The CDR3 region is CASSNVGDPRYGYTF. The CDR3 region has the DNA TGTGCCAGTAGTAATGTTGGAGACCCGAGGTATGGCTACACCTTC.